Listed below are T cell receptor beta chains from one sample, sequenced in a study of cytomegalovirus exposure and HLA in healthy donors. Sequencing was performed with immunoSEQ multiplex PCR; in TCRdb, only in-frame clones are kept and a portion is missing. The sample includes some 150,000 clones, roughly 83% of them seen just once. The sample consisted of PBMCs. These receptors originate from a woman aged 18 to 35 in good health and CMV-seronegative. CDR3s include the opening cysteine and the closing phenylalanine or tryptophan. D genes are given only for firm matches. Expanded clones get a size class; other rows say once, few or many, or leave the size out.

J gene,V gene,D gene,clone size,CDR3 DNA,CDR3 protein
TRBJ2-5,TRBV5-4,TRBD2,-,TGTGCCAGCAGCTCTGGACTAGCGGAGCAAGAGACCCAGTACTTC,CASSSGLAEQETQYF
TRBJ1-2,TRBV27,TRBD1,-,TGTGCCAGCAGAAAACAGGGGTTGGGCTACACCTTC,CASRKQGLGYTF
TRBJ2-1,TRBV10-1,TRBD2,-,TGTGCCAGCAGCTTGGCTAGCGGGGGAAACTACAATGAGCAGTTCTTC,CASSLASGGNYNEQFF
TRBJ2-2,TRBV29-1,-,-,TGCAGCGTTGAAGACACAGGAACGAACACCGGGGAGCTGTTTTTT,CSVEDTGTNTGELFF
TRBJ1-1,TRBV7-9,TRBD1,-,TGTGCCAGCAGCTTTAGCGGGGGACAGTACACTGAAGCTTTCTTT,CASSFSGGQYTEAFF
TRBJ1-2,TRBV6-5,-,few,TGTGCCAGCGGCCGCTTGGCTAACTATGGCTACACCTTC,CASGRLANYGYTF
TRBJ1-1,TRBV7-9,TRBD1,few,TGTGCCAGCAGCCCGGGAGGGGGCTTGAACACTGAAGCTTTCTTT,CASSPGGGLNTEAFF
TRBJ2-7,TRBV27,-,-,TGTGCCAGCAGTTTTACGTCGACTCCAAGTGGTTCCTACGAGCAGTACTTC,CASSFTSTPSGSYEQYF
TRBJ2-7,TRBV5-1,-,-,TGCGCCAGCAGCTTGGGTGGGACAAATTACGAGCAGTACTTC,CASSLGGTNYEQYF
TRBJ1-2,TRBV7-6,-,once,TGTGCCAGCAGCCCAAAGATGGGGGGGAGCTATGGCTACACCTTC,CASSPKMGGSYGYTF
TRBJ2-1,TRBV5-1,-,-,TGCGCCAGCAGCTACAGGAACAATGAGCAGTTCTTC,CASSYRNNEQFF
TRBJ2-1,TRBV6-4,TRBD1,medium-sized,TGTGCCAGCAGTGACTCGGACAGGGATGAGCAGTTCTTC,CASSDSDRDEQFF
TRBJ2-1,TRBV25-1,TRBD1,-,TGTGCCAGCAGTGAATGGGGGACAGGGGTAAAGTACAATGAGCAGTTCTTC,CASSEWGTGVKYNEQFF
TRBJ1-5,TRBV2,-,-,TGTGCCAGCAGTCACCTGCATTTCCAGTCAGGGTATCAGGATCAGCCCCAGCATTTT,CASSHLHFQSGYQDQPQHF
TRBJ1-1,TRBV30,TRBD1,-,TGTGCCTGGAGAGATACGACAGGGGAAGCTTTCTTT,CAWRDTTGEAFF
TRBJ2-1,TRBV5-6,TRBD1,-,TGTGCCAGCAGAGGACAGGGACCCTACAATGAGCAGTTCTTC,CASRGQGPYNEQFF
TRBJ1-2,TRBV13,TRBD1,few,TGTGCCAGCAGCTTAGCGGCGGGAGCCGGGACAGGTCAAAATCTGTACACCTTC,CASSLAAGAGTGQNLYTF
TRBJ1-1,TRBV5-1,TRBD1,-,TGCGCCAGCAGCTTGGTCGGGACAGGGGGCACTGAAGCTTTCTTT,CASSLVGTGGTEAFF
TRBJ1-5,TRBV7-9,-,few,TGTGCCAGCAGCTTAGGACAGGTCAATCAGCCCCAGCATTTT,CASSLGQVNQPQHF
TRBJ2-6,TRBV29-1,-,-,TGCAGCGTTGTGAACCGCTCTGGGGCCAACGGCCTGACTTTC,CSVVNRSGANGLTF
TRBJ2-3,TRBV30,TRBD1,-,TGTGCCTGGAGACGACGACAGGGGGCCGATACGCAGTATTTT,CAWRRRQGADTQYF
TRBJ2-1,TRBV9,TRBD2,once,TGTGCCAGCAGCCCCTCTCAGCGGGGGGTTATCTACAATGAGCAGTTCTTC,CASSPSQRGVIYNEQFF
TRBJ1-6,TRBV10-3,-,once,TGTGCCATCAGTGAGCAGGGAAAAATAAATTCACCCCTCCACTTT,CAISEQGKINSPLHF
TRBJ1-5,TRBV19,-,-,TGTGCCAGTAGTATGAGGCGGGGGAATCAGCCCCAGCATTTT,CASSMRRGNQPQHF
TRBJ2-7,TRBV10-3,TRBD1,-,TGTGCCACCATGGGGACAGCAACCTACGAGCAGTACTTC,CATMGTATYEQYF
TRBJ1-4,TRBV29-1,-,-,TGCAGCGTTGTACCGGGTGTTCGAGAAAAACTGTTTTTT,CSVVPGVREKLFF
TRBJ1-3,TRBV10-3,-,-,TGTGCCATCAGTGTCACAGGGAACTCTGGAAACACCATATATTTT,CAISVTGNSGNTIYF
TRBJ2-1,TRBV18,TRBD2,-,TGTGCCAGCTCACCACTAGCGGGGGACCCCTACAATGAGCAGTTCTTC,CASSPLAGDPYNEQFF
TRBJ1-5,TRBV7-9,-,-,TGTGCCAGCAGCTCATCCAGCAATCAGCCCCAGCATTTT,CASSSSSNQPQHF
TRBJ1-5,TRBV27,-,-,TGTGCCAGCAGCTATCTAGGGGGTACCAATCAGCCCCAGCATTTT,CASSYLGGTNQPQHF
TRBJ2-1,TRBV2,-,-,TGTGCCAGCAGTGAAGAGGGGTTAGGAAACAATGAGCAGTTCTTC,CASSEEGLGNNEQFF
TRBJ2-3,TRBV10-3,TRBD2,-,TGTGCCATCAGTCCACTAGCGGGGGCCACAGATACGCAGTATTTT,CAISPLAGATDTQYF
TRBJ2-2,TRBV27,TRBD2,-,TGTGCCAGCAGGACTAGCGCCGGGGAGCTGTTTTTT,CASRTSAGELFF
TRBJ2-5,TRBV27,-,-,TGTGCCAGCAGTTTATCGACGGCGGGCGGGACCCAGTACTTC,CASSLSTAGGTQYF
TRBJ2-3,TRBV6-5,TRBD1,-,TGTGCCAGCGGGGGGACAGGTTCTAGCACAGATACGCAGTATTTT,CASGGTGSSTDTQYF
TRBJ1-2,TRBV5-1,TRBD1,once,TGCGCCAGCAGCTTGGTCCAGGGGGCAGGTGGCTACACCTTC,CASSLVQGAGGYTF
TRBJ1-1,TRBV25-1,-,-,TGTGCCAGCAGTATTAGGGGTTTGAACACTGAAGCTTTCTTT,CASSIRGLNTEAFF
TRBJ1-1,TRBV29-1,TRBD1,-,TGCAGCGTTGCGGACAGGGTGAACACTGAAGCTTTCTTT,CSVADRVNTEAFF
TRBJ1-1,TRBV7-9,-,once,TGTGCCAGCAGCAGGGGGTTGGATGAAGCTTTCTTT,CASSRGLDEAFF
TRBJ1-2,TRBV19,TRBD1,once,TGTGCCAGTAACGACAGGGCTTCGGATGGCTACACCTTC,CASNDRASDGYTF
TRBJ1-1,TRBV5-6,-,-,TGTGCCAGCAGCTTGTTCAGGGGAGCGATTGCTGAAGCTTTCTTT,CASSLFRGAIAEAFF
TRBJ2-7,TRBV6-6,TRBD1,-,TGTGCCAGCAGTTACTCGTCCGAAGGACAGGCCTACGAGCAGTACTTC,CASSYSSEGQAYEQYF
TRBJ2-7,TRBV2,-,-,TGTGCCGGCCAGACGGGATCCTACGAGCAGTACTTC,CAGQTGSYEQYF
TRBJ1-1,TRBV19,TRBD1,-,TGTGCCAGTAGTTTAACAGGGGTCAACACTGAAGCTTTCTTT,CASSLTGVNTEAFF
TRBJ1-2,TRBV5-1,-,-,TGCGCCAGCAGCTTGGAGCCGGTCGGGGGCTACACCTTC,CASSLEPVGGYTF
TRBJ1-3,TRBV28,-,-,TGTGCCAGCAGCCAAGGGGGAGCTGGAAACACCATATATTTT,CASSQGGAGNTIYF
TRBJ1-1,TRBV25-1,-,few,TGTGCCAGCCGATCCGTGAGGAAAGAAGCTTTCTTT,CASRSVRKEAFF
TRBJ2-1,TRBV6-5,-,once,TGTGCCAGCAGCCCCCTCGGCGGCTCCTACAATGAGCAGTTCTTC,CASSPLGGSYNEQFF
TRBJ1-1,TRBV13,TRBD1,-,TGTGCCAGCAGCGACACGACAGGGAGGAACACTGAAGCTTTCTTT,CASSDTTGRNTEAFF
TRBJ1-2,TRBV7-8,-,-,TGTGCCAGCAGCTTAGATAGGCAGGGGCGCGCTTATGGCTACACCTTC,CASSLDRQGRAYGYTF
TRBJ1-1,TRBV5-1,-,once,TGCGCCAGCAGCGAACCACAGGGTGCTGAAGCTTTCTTT,CASSEPQGAEAFF
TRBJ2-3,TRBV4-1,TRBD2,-,TGCGCCAGCAGCCAATGGGGGACTAGCGGGGGGGTCGCGGTTGATACGCAGTATTTT,CASSQWGTSGGVAVDTQYF
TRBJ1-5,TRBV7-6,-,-,TGTGCCAGCAGCTTAGCGTTAGGGGTGAATCAGCCCCAGCATTTT,CASSLALGVNQPQHF
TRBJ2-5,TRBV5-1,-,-,TGCGCCAGCAGCTTGGTTGGCGGGGAGACCCAGTACTTC,CASSLVGGETQYF